This T cell receptor (beta chain) was retrieved from a study of cytomegalovirus exposure and HLA in healthy donors (dated by TCRdb to the late 2010s). Broadly, across the study: According to an earlier analysis of 587 of the donors, some 180 million T cells yielded 117 million unique TCR beta sequences and around 300 Gb of sequence data. An early release covering roughly 640 HLA-typed donors comprised approximately 300 gigabases of sequencing data and around 80 million unique TCR sequences. The genetic ancestry cluster associated with self-reported Caucasian donors included around 76% of the 300 to 450 genotyped donors. The study was designed to test whether signatures of past pathogen exposure could be identified by cataloging public T cell receptors. The study used immunosequencing to profile the T cell repertoires of several hundred subjects and linked those repertoires to cytomegalovirus serostatus. Besides the first cohort of hundreds of subjects, a separate validation cohort made up of roughly 130 different subjects was used. To predict cytomegalovirus infection status, the study brought together high-throughput TCR immunosequencing, statistical association of individual TCRs with disease status, and machine learning. A later analysis re-analyzed previously published TCR beta repertoires from 666 donors and added high-resolution HLA genotyping to study TCR occurrence patterns. Rather than using new phenotypic data, the later analysis identified candidate immune exposures from TCR beta sequences and from how often those sequences occurred across donors. An earlier analysis of 587 of the donors used high-throughput TCR beta sequencing to judge whether each TCR beta V gene segment behaved as functional or pseudogenic. Donor age, sex, ethnicity and CMV serostatus were collected together with the repertoire data. In a later genetic analysis, genome-wide SNP genotypes for about three fifths of the roughly 670 donors were used, and that subset was treated as a discovery cohort. All discovery cohort repertoires had been generated on a single sequencing platform. HLA typing covered class I and class II loci at four-digit resolution. Typing coverage differed by locus: A, B, C, DRB1 and DQB1 were typed in roughly 620-640 donors, DQA1 in about 560, DPA1 in nearly 610, and DPB1 in just under 490. Five DR-DQ haplotypes were handled as single units for association and clustering, since linkage in the cohort was strong. On average, 235,054 unique TCR beta nucleotide sequences were sequenced per donor among some 430 genotyped donors of the cohort, with 15% to 20% of those sequences being non-productive.

CDR1 and CDR2 are read off the germline V gene (reference sequence) as SEHNR and FQNEAQ. From cysteine to phenylalanine, the CDR3 is 17 amino acids long. The sequence is cut down to CDR3 DNA, 51 bases in frame from base 1. The V end loses 1 base and the J end loses 2 bases, and a stretch of 18 bases separates them. Worth noting for this clone: No antigen is known for it. Base qualities are not provided; no much larger clone lies one nucleotide away.

The investigation overall reported the following: Because HLA typing was missing for some donors at each locus, association tests included only the typed subset. Correlated functional status among segregating V segments might be attributable to linkage disequilibrium, but an unknown experimental factor could not be ruled out. A later analysis reported that several top co-occurrence clusters appeared linked to parvovirus B19, influenza, CMV and Epstein-Barr virus. Broadly in line with IMGT annotations, most TCR beta V segments showed up in productive rearrangements about 87% or about 30% of the time in an earlier analysis of around 600 of the donors. In a later analysis, the rate of TCR association differed among HLA loci, with DRB1 alleles having the most associated TCRs and HLA-C alleles having the fewest. The study gave a list of roughly 150 TCR beta chains associated with cytomegalovirus. The earlier analysis of 587 of the donors excluded some 16 rarely observed V segments, including chromosome 9 orphons, because counts were too low. A cluster of highly shared sequence variants was judged likely to be a technical artifact of the sequencing pipeline. CMV serostatus was the only immune exposure information available for the cohort. According to a later analysis, most CMV-associated TCR beta chains appeared to be HLA-restricted, and the HLA associations seemed to be driven largely by CMV exposure. In a later analysis, some 18,000 TCR beta sequences were associated with specific HLA alleles at a false discovery rate of 0.05. While some public TCRs were present in many individuals, most TCR sequences turned up only very rarely across donors. Roughly uniform sequencing depth across donors was assumed in presence/absence analyses, although this assumption may not hold. In vitro tests confirmed that a few of the cytomegalovirus-associated TCR beta chains recognize cytomegalovirus antigens. It was suggested by the authors that the approach could potentially be generalized to other disease states and immunological phenotypes. The classifier was reported to diagnose cytomegalovirus status with high specificity and sensitivity in both the original cohort and the validation cohort. A later genetic analysis associated a missense DCLRE1C variant with V-gene and J-gene trimming of TCR beta chains, and an independent cohort replicated the association. In this cohort, only TCR beta chains were sequenced, and detectable features were limited by the absence of alpha or paired-chain data. Some IMGT-functional V segments, including TRBV6-2 and TRBV6-3, could not be distinguished by the 87-base-pair reads and were therefore excluded. A further reported finding was that TCR beta sequences accurately predicted the HLA-A and HLA-B alleles for most subjects in the first cohort. A later genetic analysis reported fewer N-insertions in productive TCRs among donors in an Asian-associated ancestry cluster than the approximately 670-donor mean. Strong co-occurrence of HLA alleles, especially DR and DQ, made assigning TCR associations to individual alleles difficult. A later analysis found that HLA-associated TCR beta chains were more clonally expanded and had lower generation probabilities than equally common non-associated chains.

Preparation of the library involved the immunoSEQ multiplex PCR assay. For the multiplex PCR, a mixture combining 60 forward primers for TCR Vbeta segments and 13 reverse primers for TCR Jbeta segments was used. Amplification of the CDR3 region of rearranged TCR beta genes was performed with a multiplex PCR assay on genomic DNA. The Illumina HiSeq System was used to sequence the amplified TCR beta libraries as 87-base-pair reads. In the authors' own workflow: A later analysis counted approximately 74 million unique TCR beta chains across the 500 to 850 repertoires, and roughly 10 million of these chains were shared by at least two donors. Raw reads were error-corrected and collapsed into unique sequences by a nearest-neighbor algorithm in which closely related sequences were merged to remove PCR and sequencing errors. To assign V, D and J gene segments, CDR3 sequences were aligned to IMGT reference sequences. For a sequence to be retained, a match of at least six nucleotides to both a V gene segment and a J gene segment was required. A rearrangement counted as productive if the CDR3 had no stop codons and remained in frame with V and J, and every other rearrangement counted as non-productive. CDR3 was defined according to IMGT convention as the region running from the second conserved V-encoded cysteine to the conserved J-encoded phenylalanine. The earlier analysis of some 540 of the donors excluded any sequence lacking an unambiguous match to a single V gene segment. In an earlier analysis of 587 of the donors, a V segment was called functional when productive rearrangements were above 56.7%, and segregating when the standard deviation between donors exceeded 5%. A statistical classification framework was developed to diagnose cytomegalovirus status using the catalog of TCR beta chain sequences. A later analysis assigned V and J genes by comparing TCR nucleotide sequences with IMGT/GENE-DB human TR gene sequences. Using the TCRdist pipeline, a later analysis assigned CDR3 sequences along with most-parsimonious VDJ recombination scenarios. In a later analysis, every TCR beta chain was defined by the combination of its CDR3 amino acid sequence and its V-gene family, and reads without a unique V-gene family were dropped. As a way to deal with suspected cross-contamination and a sequencing artifact, a later analysis dropped roughly 600 nucleotide sequences that were highly shared and had low generation probability. In a later analysis, a clonal expansion index for each public chain was calculated from normalized within-repertoire ranks of inferred template counts. In a later analysis, generation probabilities were computed with a VDJ recombination model fitted to out-of-frame rearrangements, and the resulting probabilities were checked against IGoR. A later analysis scored TCR-TCR, TCR-HLA and TCR-CMV co-occurrence with hypergeometric tests, applying a repertoire-size bias correction to TCR pairs. False discovery rates were estimated in a later analysis by permuting HLA or CMV assignments 20 times. In a later analysis, co-occurring TCRs were grouped using DBSCAN, and TCRdist sequence similarity was added for clustering within HLA-allele-positive subsets. Co-occurrence clustering excluded repertoires with fewer than 30,000 or more than 120,000 public chains, plus five with anomalous nucleotide sharing. The immuneACCESS repertoire file appears here via TCRdb, limited to in-frame rearrangements. These files lack a portion of the clones; in checked studies, under half of the deficit traces to unresolved V genes, and the cause of the others is not known. V and J calls and clone size follow that table, whereas D and trimming were derived from the DNA. The sample yields around 150,000 clones; 64% were counted once. The ten largest clones capture approximately 2.9% of the sample.

In total, 500 to 700 healthy bone marrow donors made up the cohort. At the time of sampling, all cohort members were nominally healthy, though unrecorded immune exposures were likely present. The donor tested CMV seropositive and was one of the 289 seropositive cohort members. A peripheral blood sample was provided by each donor, and peripheral blood mononuclear cells were used for TCR beta sequencing. The Qiagen DNeasy Blood Extraction Kit was used to extract genomic DNA from the blood cell samples. Sample: PBMCs. The clonotype comes from a woman in her 30s in good health and CMV-seropositive. In this chain, TRBV7-9 is recombined with TRBJ2-7, with a weak D call of TRBD1 (5 bases match). Here the CDR3 is given as CASSLGFGQDNPYEQYF. The DNA sequence is given as TGTGCCAGCAGCTTAGGATTCGGGCAGGACAACCCCTACGAGCAGTACTTC. Reference TRBV7-9 and TRBJ2-7 genes cover what lies past the CDR3, so the full variable domain is DTGVSQNPRHKITKRGQNVTFRCDPISEHNRLYWYRQTLGQGPEFLTYFQNEAQLEKSRLLSDRFSAERPKGSFSTLEIQRTEQGDSAMYLCASSLGFGQDNPYEQYFGPGTRLTVT.